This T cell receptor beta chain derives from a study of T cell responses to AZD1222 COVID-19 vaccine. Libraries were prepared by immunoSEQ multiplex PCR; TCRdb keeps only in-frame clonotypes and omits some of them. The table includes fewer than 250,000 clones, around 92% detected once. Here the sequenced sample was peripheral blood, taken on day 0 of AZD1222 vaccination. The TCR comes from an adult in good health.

CDR3 in DNA: TGTGCCAGCAGCCCCGCCCGGGGGGAGAGCCCTGGCTATGGCTACACCTTC. Residues: CASSPARGESPGYGYTF. This sequence joins TRBV4-2 and TRBJ1-2; tentative D call: TRBD1 (5 bases). CDR3 length equals 17 residues. Deletions cut 4 bases from V and 4 bases from J, with 22 bases between. CDR1 LGHNA and CDR2 YNFKEQ come from the germline V gene.